One and the same sample provided the 8 T cell receptor beta chains below, sequenced in a study of graft-versus-host responses after intestinal transplantation. For these receptors, no antigen is known. The assay was immunoSEQ multiplex PCR, and TCRdb's table has in-frame clones only and misses some. The sample lists around 90,000 clones; about 95% were seen once. The specimen was unstimulated CD4+ T cells sorted from spleen or lymph node cells, collected before transplant. These receptors all come from a human donor who was the organ donor for an intestinal transplant.

The chain combines TRBV5-1 with TRBJ1-1; 9 positions agree with TRBD1. Looked up from germline, CDR1 is SGHRS and CDR2 is YFSETQ. The CDR3 contains 15 residues. V shed 4 bases, J shed 0 bases, and the junction held 4 bases outside the gene matches. In DNA, the CDR3 is TGCGCCAGCAGCCGGGACAGGGATATGAACACTGAAGCTTTCTTT. Translated: CASSRDRDMNTEAFF.

The chain uses TRBV5-5 and TRBJ2-7, with unresolved D. Germline CDR1 and CDR2: SGHKS and YYEKEE (reference sequence). V was clipped by 2 bases and J by 2 bases, with 14 bases between them. The CDR3 consists of 15 residues. The CDR3 coding sequence is TGTGCCAGCAGCTTAGCATTAACCCCAACCTACGAGCAGTACTTC. This sequence encodes CASSLALTPTYEQYF.

The chain has TRBV6-5 and TRBJ2-1; TRBD1 matches 7 bases. Trimming removed 5 bases from V and 1 base from J; junction bases left unmatched: 5. Germline CDR1 is MNHEY and CDR2 is SVGAGI. This CDR3 contains 15 residues. The CDR3 DNA reads TGTGCCAGCAGTCTGAGCAGGGGGTCCTACAATGAGCAGTTCTTC. Encoded protein: CASSLSRGSYNEQFF.

The chain joins TRBV10-3 to TRBJ1-1; D may be TRBD1 (6 bases). Trimming removed 2 bases at V and 1 base at J, with 14 bases between. In germline, CDR1 is ENHRY, CDR2 SYGVKD. CDR3 length: 16 amino acids. The CDR3 loop reads CAISESIGRGNTEAFF. The CDR3 DNA reads as TGTGCCATCAGTGAGAGTATCGGCAGGGGGAACACTGAAGCTTTCTTT.

V is TRBV12-5 and J is TRBJ2-1, with 9 bases lining up with TRBD1. In germline, CDR1 is LGHNT, CDR2 FRNRAP. This CDR3 has 16 amino acids. Germline trimming cut 7 bases from V and 0 bases from J; bases unmatched to any gene: 7. The DNA for the CDR3 is TGTGCTAGTGCCAACACAGGGGGCGGCTCCTACAATGAGCAGTTCTTC. Protein product: CASANTGGGSYNEQFF. Full variable domain (missing parts from reference TRBV12-5 and TRBJ2-1): DARVTQTPRHKVTEMGQEVTMRCQPILGHNTVFWYRQTMMQGLELLAYFRNRAPLDDSGMPKDRFSAEMPDATLATLKIQPSEPRDSAVYFCASANTGGGSYNEQFFGPGTRLTVL.

The rearrangement uses TRBV6-5 and TRBJ1-1, with a possible D match to TRBD1 (6 bases). Germline CDR1 MNHEY, CDR2 SVGAGI. V gave up 5 bases and J gave up 3 bases, with 13 bases separating them. The CDR3 has 14 residues. The CDR3 is CASSPGARYTEAFF. The CDR3 DNA is TGTGCCAGCAGTCCGGGGGCCCGATACACTGAAGCTTTCTTT.

V is TRBV21-1 and J is TRBJ2-5; TRBD2, the table's D call, was not compared with the DNA. TRBV21-1 corresponds to a pseudogene. The CDR3 sequence is 15 residues long. The CDR3 region has the DNA TGTGCCAGCAGCAAAGAGGGGCGGGGACAAGAGACCCAGTACTTC. Amino acid sequence: CASSKEGRGQETQYF.

This chain uses TRBV6-1 with TRBJ2-5, with 11 bases fitting TRBD2. V dropped 3 bases and J dropped 1; count of bases not matched to a gene: 4. CDR3 length: 16 residues. From germline, CDR1 is MNHNS and CDR2 SASEGT. The CDR3 region is CASSELAGGLQETQYF. CDR3 nucleotide sequence: TGTGCCAGCAGTGAGCTAGCGGGGGGTCTCCAAGAGACCCAGTACTTC.